This T cell receptor beta chain was profiled in a study of control samples from healthy donors and cancer patients. Data came from immunoSEQ multiplex PCR; TCRdb stores just in-frame clones and leaves some out. The sample shows about 140,000 clones, about 90% of them seen only once. Looked up from germline, CDR1 is GTSNPN and CDR2 is SVGIG (reference sequence). V lost 0 bases to trimming and J lost 3 bases; unmatched junction nucleotides: 15. The CDR3 sequence is 19 residues long. The chain is built from TRBV30 and TRBJ2-7; 12 bases line up with TRBD1. Sequenced material: blood. This sequence originates from a man between 18 and 35 years old in good health. The CDR3 here is CAWSVQGGQGARRGYEQYF. For the CDR3, the DNA is TGTGCCTGGAGTGTACAAGGGGGACAGGGGGCCAGACGAGGCTACGAGCAGTACTTC.